The present entry profiles one TCR beta chain with its context. Its specificity is not known. CDR3 length: 13 residues. The germline V gene encodes CDR1 MNHNS and CDR2 SASEGT. V lost 4 bases, J lost 4 bases, and 8 bases lay in between. This sample was included in a study of glioma-infiltrating T cells. Study-level findings and limits: Very few CDR3 sequences were shared between tissue and blood. Above-expected tissue-blood divergence occurred in all gliomas, most in low-grade ones.

Amplification of TCR alpha and beta CDR3 regions from RNA used iRepertoire nested multiplex PCR. For one-step reverse transcription and amplification, about 85-400 ng of tissue mRNA or PBMC total RNA was used. MiXCR, applied by TCRdb to the multiplex PCR reads, yields one record per CDR3 protein. The table shows about 140,000 distinct CDR3 sequences, with 39% occurring only once. This receptor was taken from a human donor with low-grade glioma or glioblastoma, undergoing nonglioma brain surgery, or in good health (not recorded which). The sample taken for sequencing was glioma tissue, nonneoplastic brain tissue, or PBMCs (not recorded which). The chain employs TRBV6-1 and TRBJ1-5; D is undetermined. This chain's CDR3 is CASSGNPNQPQHF. CDR3 DNA: TGTGCCAGCAGTGGTAACCCAAATCAGCCCCAGCATTTT.